The next 24 T cell receptor beta chains were all read from a single sample in a study of blood T cell repertoires in COVID-19. Libraries were prepared by immunoSEQ multiplex PCR; TCRdb keeps only in-frame clonotypes and omits some of them. The sample shows 200,000 to 250,000 clones, 75% to 85% of them seen only once. The source material was peripheral blood. The receptors derive from a human donor in a cohort sampled during active COVID-19.

The chain recombines TRBV7-3 with TRBJ1-6, with TRBD1 matching 11 bases. Germline CDR1 is SGHTA and CDR2 is FQGTGA. V trimming: 1 base; J trimming: 8 bases; junction bases outside the gene matches: 4. The CDR3 totals 16 residues. The CDR3 protein is CASSLNGDRGDSPLHF. For the CDR3, the DNA is TGTGCCAGCAGCTTAAACGGGGACAGGGGGGATTCACCCCTCCACTTT.

This clone was seen repeatedly, ten times or more. The chain is built from TRBV11-2 and TRBJ2-1; 10 bases align to TRBD2. CDR1 is SGHAT and CDR2 is FQNNGV in the germline V gene. Trimming cost V 3 bases and J 7 bases; bases outside gene matches: 6. The CDR3 spans 15 residues. In nucleotides, the CDR3 is TGTGCCAGCAGCTTGAGACTAGCGGGCCCTAATGAGCAGTTCTTC. It codes for CASSLRLAGPNEQFF.

The chain employs TRBV18 and TRBJ1-1; 7 positions agree with TRBD1. The CDR3 length is 16 residues. The junction had 7 bases not matched to a gene; V was cut back by 3 bases and J by 0 bases. Germline V lookup: CDR1 KGHSH, CDR2 LQKENI. DNA of the CDR3: TGTGCCAGCTCACCTCCCGGGACAGCGATGAACACTGAAGCTTTCTTT. This encodes CASSPPGTAMNTEAFF.

The genes are TRBV29-1 and TRBJ2-7, with 10 nucleotides matching TRBD1. V dropped 3 bases and J dropped 5; count of bases not matched to a gene: 4. The CDR3 is made up of 13 amino acids. Germline values: CDR1 SQVTM, CDR2 ANQGSEA. CDR3 sequence: CSVDWGTGDEQYF. CDR3 nucleotide sequence: TGCAGCGTTGATTGGGGGACAGGGGACGAGCAGTACTTC.

The chain links TRBV29-1 to TRBJ1-2, with D possibly matching TRBD1 (5 bases). From germline, CDR1 is SQVTM and CDR2 ANQGSEA. The CDR3 totals 14 residues. Trimming cost V 0 bases and J 8 bases, with 16 bases left between them. The CDR3 DNA reads TGCAGCGTTGAAGAAGCGCTCGGGGGGGACGGCTACACCTTC. Amino acid sequence: CSVEEALGGDGYTF. The full variable domain, with the rest looked up from reference TRBV29-1 and TRBJ1-2, is SAVISQKPSRDICQRGTSLTIQCQVDSQVTMMFWYRQQPGQSLTLIATANQGSEATYESGFVIDKFPISRPNLTFSTLTVSNMSPEDSSIYLCSVEEALGGDGYTFGSGTRLTVV.

This clone was seen once. The gene calls are TRBV15 and TRBJ1-2; 8 bases fit TRBD1. Trimming cost V 3 bases and J 4 bases; bases outside gene matches: 4. The germline CDR1 and CDR2 sequences are LNHNV and YYDKDF (reference sequence). This CDR3 is 14 amino acids long. CDR3 DNA: TGTGCCACCAGCAGCGCAGGGGGCCGCTATGGCTACACCTTC. Translation gives CATSSAGGRYGYTF.

V gene TRBV28 combines with J gene TRBJ1-3; D is possibly TRBD1 (6 bases). V shed 8 bases and J shed 0 bases, with 17 bases lying between them. From germline, CDR1 is MDHEN and CDR2 SYDVKM. The CDR3 is made up of 16 amino acids. This CDR3 reads CASGLSGDYSGNTIYF. The CDR3 nucleotides read TGTGCCAGCGGATTATCAGGGGACTACTCTGGAAACACCATATATTTT.

The count of this clone is one. This rearrangement joins TRBV10-3 to TRBJ2-1, with 7 bases matching TRBD2. The J segment lost 6 bases and the V segment lost 0 bases, leaving 14 bases of the junction unmatched. This CDR3 region has 18 residues. Germline loops: CDR1 ENHRY, CDR2 SYGVKD. The CDR3 sequence: CAISESTSSGPLSNEQFF. The CDR3 DNA follows: TGTGCCATCAGTGAGTCGACGTCTAGCGGTCCCCTAAGCAATGAGCAGTTCTTC.

The chain links TRBV19 to TRBJ1-1; TRBD1 is a possible D gene (5 bases). The length of the CDR3 is 12 residues. Looked up from germline, CDR1 is LNHDA and CDR2 is SQIVND (reference sequence). Trimming took off 4 bases at V and 10 bases at J, with 13 bases between the two ends. In nucleotides, the CDR3 is TGTGCCAGTAGTACCGGACAATCGGTAGCTTTCTTT. Translated: CASSTGQSVAFF. Complete variable domain (other parts from reference TRBV19 and TRBJ1-1): DGGITQSPKYLFRKEGQNVTLSCEQNLNHDAMYWYRQDPGQGLRLIYYSQIVNDFQKGDIAEGYSVSREKKESFPLTVTSAQKNPTAFYLCASSTGQSVAFFGQGTRLTVV.

The chain recombines TRBV2 with TRBJ2-4, with a weak D call TRBD1 (6 bases). CDR3 length equals 15 residues. The germline CDR1 and CDR2 sequences are SNHLY and FYNNEI. V was shortened by 11 bases and J by 0 bases, with 17 bases between the two germline ends. CDR3 sequence reads: CAGGRGILAKNIQYF. The CDR3 DNA follows: TGTGCCGGAGGAAGGGGGATCCTAGCCAAAAACATTCAGTACTTC.

The chain couples TRBV5-1 to TRBJ1-4, with D unresolved. This CDR3 region has 14 residues. CDR1 is SGHRS, CDR2 YFSETQ, per germline. Trimming cost V 2 bases and J 3 bases, with 8 bases left between them. This CDR3 reads CASSLRDPNEKLFF. The CDR3 nucleotides read TGCGCCAGCAGCTTAAGAGATCCTAATGAAAAACTGTTTTTT.

This CDR3 reads CASSSLLATDEQYF. The CDR3 DNA reads as TGTGCCAGCAGTTCCCTCCTAGCGACCGACGAGCAGTACTTC. V usage is TRBV27 and J usage is TRBJ2-7; perhaps TRBD2 as D (6 bases). V lost 4 bases to trimming and J lost 5 bases, with 15 bases between them. Germline V gene data show CDR1 as MNHEY and CDR2 as SMNVEV (reference sequence). The CDR3 has 14 amino acids.

This clone was seen once. This sequence joins TRBV5-4 and TRBJ2-5; possible D gene TRBD1, 6 bases. The CDR3 spans 16 residues. V lost 0 bases and J lost 0, with 12 bases in between. CDR1 SGHNT and CDR2 YYREEE come from the germline V gene (reference sequence). The CDR3 DNA reads as TGTGCCAGCAGCTTGGAGGCAGGGGCGTACCAAGAGACCCAGTACTTC. Protein sequence: CASSLEAGAYQETQYF. Variable domain in full (rest from reference TRBV5-4 and TRBJ2-5): ETGVTQSPTHLIKTRGQQVTLRCSSQSGHNTVSWYQQALGQGPQFIFQYYREEENGRGNFPPRFSGLQFPNYSSELNVNALELDDSALYLCASSLEAGAYQETQYFGPGTRLLVL.

The CDR3 reads CASGTGSEAEQYF. The CDR3 nucleotides are TGTGCCAGCGGAACAGGGAGTGAGGCCGAGCAGTACTTC. This chain connects TRBV28 to TRBJ2-7; D perhaps matches TRBD1 (6 bases). The CDR3 is made up of 13 amino acids. Germline V lookup: CDR1 MDHEN, CDR2 SYDVKM. The V gene lost 8 bases and the J gene lost 6 bases, with 17 bases spanning the gap.

The chain combines TRBV10-3 with TRBJ2-7, with 9 bases that match TRBD2. V shed 2 bases and J 6 bases; nucleotides not matched to a gene: 5. The CDR3 has 14 residues. In germline, CDR1 is ENHRY, CDR2 SYGVKD. CDR3 nucleotide sequence: TGTGCCATCAGTGAGGGGACTAGCCCGGCCGAGCAGTACTTC. Translating gives CAISEGTSPAEQYF.

The chain employs TRBV6-4 and TRBJ2-2, with a possible D match to TRBD2 (5 bases). CDR3 size: 14 residues. Trimming shortened V by 8 bases and J by 1 base, and 11 bases separated the two germline ends. Germline V gives CDR1 MRHNA, CDR2 SNTAGT. CDR3 DNA: TGTGCCAGCCGGGGATCGTGGAACACCGGGGAGCTGTTTTTT. It encodes CASRGSWNTGELFF.

The J gene is TRBJ1-1, the V gene TRBV9; perhaps TRBD1 as D (6 bases). Trimming took 0 bases from V and 5 from J, leaving 14 bases between them. Germline V lookup: CDR1 SGDLS, CDR2 YYNGEE. CDR3 length: 15 amino acids. CDR3 nucleotides: TGTGCCAGCAGCGTAGTGGGCGGGGGGCAAACTGAAGCTTTCTTT. It codes for CASSVVGGGQTEAFF.

This clone was counted only a few times. V is TRBV19 and J is TRBJ2-7; a weak D match, TRBD1 (6 bases). V was trimmed by 6 bases and J by 1 base, leaving 10 bases between them. Germline V gene lookup returns CDR1 LNHDA and CDR2 SQIVND (reference sequence). The CDR3 is 13 residues long. CDR3 bases: TGTGCCAGTAGGGCGCAGGGGTCCTACGAGCAGTACTTC. Residues: CASRAQGSYEQYF.

This chain connects TRBV19 to TRBJ1-1; D not certain. V lost 3 bases to trimming and J lost 0 bases, with 11 bases between them. The CDR3 contains 15 residues. Germline V CDR1 and CDR2: LNHDA, SQIVND (reference sequence). CDR3 DNA sequence: TGTGCCAGTAGTATCAACGGTATGATGAACACTGAAGCTTTCTTT. Translated: CASSINGMMNTEAFF.

The genes are TRBV27 and TRBJ2-7; D is possibly TRBD2 (6 bases). With 6 bases removed from V and 3 bases from J, the gap between germline ends came to 18 bases. This CDR3 is 15 amino acids long. The V gene's germline CDR1 is MNHEY and CDR2 SMNVEV (reference sequence). CDR3 sequence (DNA): TGTGCCAGCAGACCCCCCGGGACGGGACTCTACGAGCAGTACTTC. It codes for CASRPPGTGLYEQYF.

The chain joins TRBV28 to TRBJ1-5, with 8 bases lining up with TRBD1. Germline V gives CDR1 MDHEN, CDR2 SYDVKM. V gave up 6 bases and J gave up 0 bases; unmatched junction bases: 13. There are 18 residues in the CDR3. For the CDR3, the DNA is TGTGCCAGCAGCCCTTCGGACAGGGTTAGGCTTAGCAATCAGCCCCAGCATTTT. Translating gives CASSPSDRVRLSNQPQHF.

V is TRBV3-1 (or the pseudogene TRBV3-2) and J is TRBJ1-5; D gene unclear. The CDR3 runs to 13 residues. Germline values: CDR1 LGHDT, CDR2 YNNKEL (reference sequence). V was shortened by 4 bases and J by 7 bases, with 11 bases between the two germline ends. The CDR3 reads CASSRSPLQPQHF. CDR3 DNA: TGTGCCAGCAGCCGGAGCCCGTTGCAGCCCCAGCATTTT.

This chain joins TRBV29-1 and TRBJ1-1; the D gene is possibly TRBD1 (6 bases). CDR1 and CDR2 (germline): SQVTM, ANQGSEA. The ends were cut back, 6 bases at V and 1 base at J, with 9 bases in the middle. This CDR3 has 12 amino acids. Written as DNA, the CDR3 is TGCAGCGTGGCACAGGGGAACACTGAAGCTTTCTTT. Its protein is CSVAQGNTEAFF.

The V and J genes are TRBV10-2 and TRBJ2-7; D possibly corresponds to TRBD2 (5 bases). This CDR3 spans 14 amino acids. The V end lost 3 bases, the J end lost 0 bases, and 9 bases lay between the germline ends. Looked up from germline, CDR1 is WSHSY and CDR2 is SAAADI. The CDR3 sequence is CASSDRGGSYEQYF. DNA for the CDR3: TGCGCCAGCAGTGACCGCGGAGGCTCCTACGAGCAGTACTTC.